Included here is one TCR beta chain sequence, with context. The antigen is unknown. The sample is drawn from a study of T-cell memory formation after mild COVID-19. Study details: The study found TCR clusters largely donor specific. The study, taken as a whole, reports: Researchers found some responding clones in pre-infection memory, a sign that cross-reactive memory joined. CD4/CD8 balance held among clones contracting day 15 to 85, and later expanders leaned CD4+.

Germline V gives CDR1 DFQATT, CDR2 SNEGSKA (reference sequence). This CDR3 is 14 amino acids long. Trimming at V came to 6 bases and at J to 8 bases, leaving 9 bases not matched to a gene. From 5'RACE with constant-segment primers came TCR alpha and TCR beta cDNA libraries that carried sample barcodes and UMIs. Each CDR3 protein gets one entry after TCRdb re-called the 5' RACE reads with MiXCR. The data hold approximately 270,000 distinct CDR3 sequences, with about a sixth observed a single time. This chain uses TRBV20-1 with TRBJ2-1; TRBD2 aligns across 11 bases. This sequence originates from a young man who had mild COVID-19 (a few samples of this study predate the infection). Cell type and time point are not known. Input material: PBMCs or a T cell subset sorted from them (not recorded which). CDR3 nucleotide sequence: TGCAGTGCGAGACCACTAGCGGGAGTCTATGAGCAGTTCTTC. This codes for CSARPLAGVYEQFF.